Reported below is one T cell receptor (beta chain). What it binds is unknown. The data derive from a study of identical twins. Study conclusions and caveats: Monozygotic twins shared more out-of-frame TCR alpha than recombination models predicted. Twins shared out-of-frame alpha sequences with excess low generation probability.

Donors uniformly comprised healthy Caucasians. After template switching added a universal primer site, the resulting cDNA carried unique molecular identifiers. TCRdb reprocessed the 5' RACE reads with MiXCR, giving one entry per CDR3 protein. The data hold 400,000 to 600,000 distinct CDR3 sequences, with 20% to 25% observed a single time. CDR1 and CDR2 (germline): SGHRS, YFSETQ. CDR3 length: 14 residues. The ends were cut back, 2 bases at V and 3 bases at J, with 12 bases in the middle. These sequences were also reported in another study, on yellow fever vaccine responses in identical twins.

The rearrangement uses TRBV5-1 and TRBJ2-7; no clear D. Sequencing was done on a sample of CD4+ T cells sorted from blood. This TCR derives from a woman aged 18-30 years in good health. CDR3: CASSFSRTYYEQYV. Here the CDR3 DNA reads TGCGCCAGCAGCTTTTCAAGAACCTACTACGAGCAGTACGTC.